This T cell receptor beta chain was recorded in a study of T cell repertoires in cytomegalovirus infection. In the study overall: Through public TCR beta signatures, both CMV infection and matching HLA type were indicated. Regarding the study as a whole: Predominance within the ex vivo response was attributable to HLA-C-restricted CMV-specific TCR beta clonotypes.

The germline CDR1 and CDR2 sequences are DFQATT and SNEGSKA (reference sequence). CDR3 length: 10 amino acids. One entry per CDR3 protein, called by TCRdb with MiXCR from the reads. The sample lists approximately 910,000 distinct CDR3 sequences, roughly 30% occurring once. To note about this clonotype: The target antigen is unknown.

The chain joins TRBV20-1 to TRBJ2-1, with a weak D call TRBD2 (6 bases). The clonotype comes from a human donor in good health (CMV status not recorded). Some clones in this sample may be carry-over from other donors' samples. The specimen was cultured CD8+ T cells from PBMCs, collected from culture after CMV antigen stimulation. The CDR3 spells CSPGGLKEFF. The DNA for the CDR3 is TGCAGCCCCGGGGGTCTTAAGGAGTTCTTC.